The 10 T cell receptor beta chains given below trace back to one sample, sequenced in a study of molecular identifiers for immune sequencing clone quantification. TCRdb reprocessed the PCR reads via MiXCR and lists one record per CDR3 protein. Of about half a million distinct CDR3 sequences listed, 20% to 25% are singletons. The sequenced material came from naive CD8+ T cells from blood, with Jurkat cell RNA spiked in. Sample subset: FACS-sorted CD8+CD4-CCR7+CD45RA+ naive T cells. The origin of the receptors is a human donor in good health. Some libraries in this study had Jurkat cell RNA spiked in.

This chain links TRBV4-1 with TRBJ2-1, with 7 positions matching TRBD1. Germline loops: CDR1 MGHRA, CDR2 YSYEKL. The trim removed 0 bases at V and 8 bases at J, leaving 16 bases unmatched. The CDR3 sequence is 18 residues long. CDR3 amino acids: CASSQDDLGTVGGYEQFF. CDR3 coding DNA: TGCGCCAGCAGCCAAGATGACCTTGGGACAGTGGGCGGGTATGAGCAGTTCTTC.

This clonotype appeared many times. V and J are TRBV27 and TRBJ2-7; 8 bases map to TRBD1. Germline loops: CDR1 MNHEY, CDR2 SMNVEV (reference sequence). Trimming took 2 bases from V and 4 from J; bases not matched to a gene: 4. CDR3 length: 14 residues. This CDR3 reads CASSLQGALYEQYF. The CDR3 nucleotides read TGTGCCAGCAGTTTACAGGGGGCCTTGTACGAGCAGTACTTC.

This sequence joins TRBV12-3 or TRBV12-4 and TRBJ1-2; D unclear. V lost 6 bases to trimming and J lost 3 bases, with 8 bases between them. CDR3 size: 12 residues. The CDR3 protein is CASSHPYYGYTF. The CDR3 DNA follows: TGTGCCAGCAGCCACCCGTACTATGGCTACACCTTC.

This clonotype was detected ten times or more. This sequence joins TRBV2 and TRBJ1-2; D is uncertain. CDR1 and CDR2 (germline): SNHLY, FYNNEI. V lost 3 bases and J 0 bases, leaving 8 bases between the germline ends. The CDR3 is made up of 14 amino acids. CDR3 DNA sequence: TGTGCCAGCAGTGACAGAAACGCTAACTATGGCTACACCTTC. This sequence encodes CASSDRNANYGYTF.

The rearrangement uses TRBV13 and TRBJ2-7; 14 bases match TRBD2. The germline V gene has CDR1 PRHDT and CDR2 FYEKMQ (reference sequence). V was clipped by 4 bases and J by 0 bases; unmatched bases: 5. The CDR3 length is 17 residues. CDR3 residues: CASSSGLAGVHSYEQYF. For the CDR3, the DNA is TGTGCCAGCAGCTCGGGACTAGCGGGAGTTCACTCCTACGAGCAGTACTTC.

This clonotype was seen a few times. The gene calls are TRBV11-2 and TRBJ2-3, with 8 bases matching TRBD1. Germline V CDR1 and CDR2: SGHAT, FQNNGV. The V segment lost 5 bases and the J segment 5 bases; nucleotides outside the gene matches: 9. This CDR3 is 15 amino acids long. CDR3 nucleotide sequence: TGTGCCAGCAGCCTCCAGGACAGGGCATTAGATACGCAGTATTTT. It is translated as CASSLQDRALDTQYF.

This clonotype was seen only a few times. The chain links TRBV20-1 to TRBJ2-5, with 7 bases matching TRBD2. Germline assignment: CDR1 DFQATT and CDR2 SNEGSKA (reference sequence). Trimming at V came to 0 bases and at J to 3 bases, leaving 16 bases not matched to a gene. This CDR3 has 18 residues. The CDR3 DNA reads as TGCAGTGCTAGAGATTTGTTTAGGGCGGGAGTTGAGAAAGAGACCCAGTACTTC. Protein: CSARDLFRAGVEKETQYF.

This clonotype occurred many times. The V and J genes are TRBV4-1 and TRBJ1-5; D uncertain. The CDR3 contains 14 residues. V was cut by 0 bases and J by 7 bases, with 10 bases left in between. The V gene's germline CDR1 is MGHRA and CDR2 YSYEKL. In nucleotides, the CDR3 is TGCGCCAGCAGCCAAGACAGGAGGAGCCAGCCCCAGCATTTT. This codes for CASSQDRRSQPQHF.

About this clonotype itself: With a much larger clone just one base away, this may be a read error. The genes are TRBV28 and TRBJ2-5; the D gene is possibly TRBD2 (5 bases). Trimming removed 2 bases from V and 1 base from J, with 8 bases in between. There are 14 residues in the CDR3. From germline, CDR1 is MDHEN and CDR2 SYDVKM. The CDR3 region is CASSLDTSQETQYF. CDR3 nucleotide sequence: TGTGCCAGCAGTTTAGATACTAGCCAAGAGACCCAGTACTTC.

The chain is built from TRBV7-9 and TRBJ2-7, with D perhaps TRBD1 or TRBD2 (5 bases each). This CDR3 is 13 amino acids long. Germline CDR1 and CDR2: SEHNR and FQNEAQ (reference sequence). The germline V and J ends were trimmed by 5 bases and 3 bases, with 11 bases remaining between them. The CDR3 bases are TGTGCCAGCAGCCGAGATGGGGGCTACGAGCAGTACTTC. It specifies CASSRDGGYEQYF.